This T cell receptor beta chain was recovered during a study of OX40 agonist ivuxolimab in advanced cancers. The study's findings and limits: At 0.1 to 3.0 mg/kg and by week 6, CD4+ and CD8+ T cells in the blood had expanded clonally. Low normalized T-cell clonal expansion was additionally recorded for some nonresponders.

Clones were sequenced by immunoSEQ multiplex PCR, and TCRdb holds only the in-frame ones, with some missing. This sample yields fewer than 40,000 clones, of which about 70% are seen a single time; roughly 20% belongs to the top ten. The CDR3 spans 20 residues. From germline, CDR1 is MGHRA and CDR2 YSYEKL. The ends were cut back, 0 bases at V and 0 bases at J, with 21 bases in the middle. This clone was seen a handful of times. Its antigen is undetermined. Source: CD4+ or CD8+ T cells sorted from blood, taken in a trial of the OX40 agonist ivuxolimab. The rearrangement uses TRBV4-1 and TRBJ2-4; D unclear. The TCR sequence derives from an adult with an advanced solid tumor such as melanoma, head and neck, liver or kidney cancer. The CDR3 sequence is CASSQDRTTTPILAKNIQYF. CDR3 sequence (DNA): TGCGCCAGCAGCCAAGATCGAACTACCACCCCCATCCTAGCCAAAAACATTCAGTACTTC.